This T cell receptor (beta chain) was captured in a study of CD8 T cells in ankylosing spondylitis. V lost 0 bases and J 6 bases, leaving 7 bases between the germline ends. Germline CDR1 reads MGHRA; CDR2 reads YSYEKL. The CDR3 loop spans 13 amino acids. This clonotype was detected many times. What it binds is unknown. TCRdb reprocessed the 5' RACE reads with MiXCR, giving one entry per CDR3 protein. The table has more than 95,000 distinct CDR3 sequences, about 8.6% seen once. The study, taken as a whole, reports: Seemingly distinctive of ankylosing spondylitis blood was a TCR beta motif formed by eight highly homologous variants. Reportedly, disease-linked clones are significantly enriched in ankylosing spondylitis patients' matched synovial fluid. CD8+ disease-linked clones were present at relatively low frequencies in blood. Both synovial fluid and blood in reactive arthritis had previously been reported to carry some motif variants.

The sample consisted of blood, either unsorted or a sorted T cell fraction (not recorded which). The clonotype was recovered from a male donor with ankylosing spondylitis or in good health (not recorded which). The chain has TRBV4-1 and TRBJ2-3; D not certain. The CDR3 sequence is CASSQELGDTQYF. The CDR3, as DNA: TGCGCCAGCAGCCAAGAGCTGGGGGATACGCAGTATTTT.